Shown below are 9 T cell receptor beta chains from a single sample sequenced in a study of blood T cell repertoires in COVID-19. Assay used: immunoSEQ multiplex PCR; TCRdb lists only in-frame clones, some missing. The data hold some 120,000 clones, with approximately 88% observed a single time. Sequenced material: peripheral blood. These TCRs come from a woman aged 25 to 39 who had recovered from COVID-19.

V and J are TRBV19 and TRBJ1-4, with 10 bases fitting TRBD1. CDR3 length equals 19 residues. CDR1 is LNHDA, CDR2 SQIVND, per germline (reference sequence). Losses at the gene ends were 5 bases for V and 7 bases for J; bases not matched to a gene: 19. The CDR3 coding sequence is TGTGCCAGTAGTTTACGCATTACTGTGACAGGGGGCGGAGGTGAAAAACTGTTTTTT. Translated, it gives CASSLRITVTGGGGEKLFF.

This clone has just a few counts. CDR3 sequence reads: CASSNRDSQNYGYTF. The CDR3 bases are TGCGCCAGCAGCAACCGGGACAGTCAGAACTATGGCTACACCTTC. The V gene is TRBV4-1, the J gene TRBJ1-2; 7 bases fit TRBD1. With V trimmed by 5 bases and J by 2 bases, 8 bases remained unmatched. The CDR3 is 15 residues long. CDR1 MGHRA and CDR2 YSYEKL come from the germline V gene.

The J gene is TRBJ2-2, the V gene TRBV4-2; TRBD2 matches at 8 bases. CDR3 length: 18 amino acids. Losses at the gene ends were 3 bases for V and 1 base for J; bases not matched to a gene: 10. The germline gives CDR1 LGHNA, CDR2 YNFKEQ. DNA for the CDR3: TGTGCCAGCAGCCAGGATACACTAGCGGCGGGGAACACCGGGGAGCTGTTTTTT. Its protein is CASSQDTLAAGNTGELFF.

This sequence joins TRBV19 and TRBJ1-6, with 7 bases that match TRBD1. The CDR3 covers 14 residues. Germline V lookup: CDR1 LNHDA, CDR2 SQIVND (reference sequence). J lost 9 bases, V lost 7 bases, and 9 bases had no gene match. CDR3 loop: CASTPTGFGSPLHF. The CDR3 DNA reads TGTGCCAGTACCCCGACAGGGTTCGGTTCACCCCTCCACTTT.

This clone was counted once. The rearrangement joins TRBV5-6 to TRBJ1-5; 9 bases are shared with TRBD1. The CDR3 is made up of 16 amino acids. Per the germline V gene, CDR1 is SGHDT and CDR2 is YYEEEE. V lost 2 bases to trimming and J lost 5 bases; unmatched junction nucleotides: 8. DNA of the CDR3: TGTGCCAGCAGCTTTCGAGCCGGGACAGGGTATCAGCCCCAGCATTTT. It yields the protein CASSFRAGTGYQPQHF.

The rearrangement joins TRBV9 to TRBJ2-5, with TRBD2 identical over 7 bases. This CDR3 spans 15 amino acids. Germline V CDR1 and CDR2: SGDLS, YYNGEE. V shed 3 bases and J 5 bases; nucleotides not matched to a gene: 10. The CDR3 loop is CASSAATSVVETQYF. The CDR3 DNA is TGTGCCAGCAGCGCGGCAACTAGCGTCGTGGAGACCCAGTACTTC.

The chain joins TRBV6-5 to TRBJ2-1; 10 nucleotides agree with TRBD2. CDR3 length: 14 amino acids. After removal of 10 bases from V and 7 bases from J, the junction contained 10 bases not matched to a gene. In germline, CDR1 is MNHEY, CDR2 SVGAGI. The CDR3 region is CATTSSGGVNEQFF. The CDR3 DNA sequence: TGTGCCACCACAAGCAGCGGGGGGGTAAATGAGCAGTTCTTC.

This clone was counted between two and nine times. The chain couples TRBV18 to TRBJ1-6; no definite D call. This CDR3 is 12 amino acids long. CDR1 and CDR2 from the germline V gene are KGHSH and LQKENI. The V gene lost 2 bases and the J gene lost 7 bases, with 3 bases spanning the gap. The CDR3 region has the DNA TGTGCCAGCTCACCAGTAAATTCACCCCTCCACTTT. Translating gives CASSPVNSPLHF.

The chain employs TRBV6-5 and TRBJ2-7; 7 bases match TRBD1. The ends lost 10 bases at V and 5 bases at J; junction bases unmatched: 14. CDR1 and CDR2 (germline): MNHEY, SVGAGI. The CDR3 length is 14 residues. The DNA of the CDR3 is TGTGCCATCCCGGGGACAGCAGGTGCCGACGAGCAGTACTTC. Translation: CAIPGTAGADEQYF.